The clone carrying this T cell receptor beta chain has a count of ten or more. Its antigen remains unknown. The V gene's germline CDR1 is SGHKS and CDR2 YYEKEE (reference sequence). There are 17 residues in the CDR3. The V segment lost 2 bases and the J segment 2 bases; nucleotides outside the gene matches: 8. The data belong to a study of early T cells in non-severe SARS-CoV-2 infection. As part of library construction, unique molecular identifiers were attached to individual cDNA molecules. TCRdb independently ran MiXCR on the 5' RACE reads; one entry per CDR3 protein. There are tens of thousands of distinct CDR3 sequences in the sample; around 10% occur only once, and over 2% lies in the top ten. Regarding the study as a whole: Matching against VDJdb likely underestimated virus-specific expansions, favoring anti-spike CD8.

The sequencing sample was made of whole blood. The receptor was isolated from an adult who was a healthcare worker with PCR-confirmed SARS-CoV-2 infection or an uninfected control (not recorded which). J is TRBJ2-1 and V is TRBV5-5; 9 positions agree with TRBD1. This CDR3 reads CASSLTGQGAAYNEQFF. CDR3 nucleotide sequence: TGTGCCAGCAGCTTAACGGGACAGGGTGCTGCCTACAATGAGCAGTTCTTC.